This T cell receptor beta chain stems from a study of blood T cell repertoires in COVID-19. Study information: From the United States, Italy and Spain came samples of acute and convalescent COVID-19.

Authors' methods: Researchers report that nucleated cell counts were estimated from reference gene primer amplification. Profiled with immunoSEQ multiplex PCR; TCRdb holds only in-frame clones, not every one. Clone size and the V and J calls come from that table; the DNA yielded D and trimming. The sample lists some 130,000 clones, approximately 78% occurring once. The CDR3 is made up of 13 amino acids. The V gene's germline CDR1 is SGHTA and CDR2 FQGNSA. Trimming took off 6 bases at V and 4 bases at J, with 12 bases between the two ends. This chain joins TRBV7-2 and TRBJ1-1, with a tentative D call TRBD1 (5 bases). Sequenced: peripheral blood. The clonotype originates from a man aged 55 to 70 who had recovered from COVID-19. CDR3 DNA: TGTGCCAGCAGTCGGACACGGAGCACTGAAGCTTTCTTT. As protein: CASSRTRSTEAFF.